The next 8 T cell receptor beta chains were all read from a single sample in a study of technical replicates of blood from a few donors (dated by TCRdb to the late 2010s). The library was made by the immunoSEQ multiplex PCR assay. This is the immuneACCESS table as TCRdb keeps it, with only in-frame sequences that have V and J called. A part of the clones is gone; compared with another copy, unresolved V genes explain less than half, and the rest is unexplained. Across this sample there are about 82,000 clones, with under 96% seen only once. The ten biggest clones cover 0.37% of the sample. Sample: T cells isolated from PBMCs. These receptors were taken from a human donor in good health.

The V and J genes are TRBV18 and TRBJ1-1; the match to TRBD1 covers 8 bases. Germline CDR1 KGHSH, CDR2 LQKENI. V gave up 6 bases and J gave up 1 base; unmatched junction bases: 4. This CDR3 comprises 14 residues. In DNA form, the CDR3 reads TGTGCCAGCTCGATAGGGACAGGGAACACTGAAGCTTTCTTT. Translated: CASSIGTGNTEAFF.

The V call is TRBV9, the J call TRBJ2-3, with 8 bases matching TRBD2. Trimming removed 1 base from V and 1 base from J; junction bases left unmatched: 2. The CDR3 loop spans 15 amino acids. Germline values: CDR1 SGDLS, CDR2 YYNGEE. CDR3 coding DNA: TGTGCCAGCAGCGTAACGACTAGCGGCACAGATACGCAGTATTTT. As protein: CASSVTTSGTDTQYF. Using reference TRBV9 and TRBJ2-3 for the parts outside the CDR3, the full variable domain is DSGVTQTPKHLITATGQRVTLRCSPRSGDLSVYWYQQSLDQGLQFLIQYYNGEERAKGNILERFSAQQFPDLHSELNLSSLELGDSALYFCASSVTTSGTDTQYFGPGTRLTVL.

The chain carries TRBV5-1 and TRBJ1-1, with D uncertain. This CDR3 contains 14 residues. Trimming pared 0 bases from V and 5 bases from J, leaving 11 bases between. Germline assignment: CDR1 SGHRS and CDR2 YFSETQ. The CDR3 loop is CASSLEAAETEAFF. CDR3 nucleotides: TGCGCCAGCAGCTTGGAAGCCGCTGAGACTGAAGCTTTCTTT.

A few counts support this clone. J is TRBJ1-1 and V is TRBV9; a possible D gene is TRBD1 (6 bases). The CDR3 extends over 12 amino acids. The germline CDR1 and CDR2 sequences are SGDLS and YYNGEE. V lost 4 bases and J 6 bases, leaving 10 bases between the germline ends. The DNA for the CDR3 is TGTGCCAGCAGCACAACAGGGTCTGAAGCTTTCTTT. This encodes CASSTTGSEAFF.

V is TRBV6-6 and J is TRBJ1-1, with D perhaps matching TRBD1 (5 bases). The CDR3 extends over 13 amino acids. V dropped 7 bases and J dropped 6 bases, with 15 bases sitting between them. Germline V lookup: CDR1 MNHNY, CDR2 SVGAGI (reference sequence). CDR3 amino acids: CASTYGGFAEAFF. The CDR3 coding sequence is TGTGCCAGCACCTACGGGGGGTTTGCTGAAGCTTTCTTT.

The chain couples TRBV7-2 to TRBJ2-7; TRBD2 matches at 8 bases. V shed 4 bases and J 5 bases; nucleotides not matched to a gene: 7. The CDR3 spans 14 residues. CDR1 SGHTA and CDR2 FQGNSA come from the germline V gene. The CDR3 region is CASSYTGLVDEQYF. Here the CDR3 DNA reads TGTGCCAGCAGCTATACGGGACTAGTCGACGAGCAGTACTTC.

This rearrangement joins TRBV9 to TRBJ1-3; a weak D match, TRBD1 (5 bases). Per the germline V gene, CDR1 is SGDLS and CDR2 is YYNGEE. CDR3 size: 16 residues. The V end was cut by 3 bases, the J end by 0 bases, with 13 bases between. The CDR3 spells CASSDSGIPSGNTIYF. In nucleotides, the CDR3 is TGTGCCAGCAGCGACTCAGGGATTCCCTCTGGAAACACCATATATTTT.

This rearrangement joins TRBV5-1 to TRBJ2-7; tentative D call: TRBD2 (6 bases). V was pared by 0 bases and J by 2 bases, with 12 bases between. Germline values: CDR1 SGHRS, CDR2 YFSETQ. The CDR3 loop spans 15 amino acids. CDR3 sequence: CASSLEGSGPYEQYF. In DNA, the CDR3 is TGCGCCAGCAGCTTGGAAGGTAGCGGACCCTACGAGCAGTACTTC.